Listed here are 22 T cell receptor beta chains from one sample, sequenced in a study of blood T cell repertoires in COVID-19. Clones were read by immunoSEQ multiplex PCR, and TCRdb kept only the in-frame ones, dropping some. The sample consists of about 250,000 clones, roughly 85% of them appearing once. Specimen: peripheral blood. The receptors derive from a man over 45 with active or convalescent COVID-19.

The rearrangement joins TRBV5-6 to TRBJ2-7; the match to TRBD2 covers 11 bases. The V gene end was trimmed by 3 bases and the J gene end by 5 bases; junction bases not matched to a gene: 10. Germline CDR1 reads SGHDT; CDR2 reads YYEEEE. The CDR3 extends over 16 amino acids. Here the CDR3 reads CASSSLAGGPIHEQYF. The CDR3 bases are TGTGCCAGCAGCTCTTTAGCGGGAGGGCCTATCCACGAGCAGTACTTC.

This chain joins TRBV7-9 and TRBJ2-7; TRBD1 agrees at 9 bases. CDR1 is SEHNR and CDR2 is FQNEAQ in the germline V gene (reference sequence). V shed 3 bases, J shed 3 bases, and the junction held 3 bases outside the gene matches. The CDR3 runs to 14 residues. The CDR3 spells CASSLPGQGYEQYF. In DNA, the CDR3 is TGTGCCAGCAGCTTGCCGGGACAGGGCTACGAGCAGTACTTC.

The chain links TRBV29-1 to TRBJ2-3; 9 nucleotides match TRBD2. Germline lookup yields CDR1 SQVTM and CDR2 ANQGSEA. The trim removed 2 bases at V and 1 base at J, leaving 4 bases unmatched. The CDR3 contains 15 residues. CDR3 sequence: CSVEKLAGGTDTQYF. DNA of the CDR3: TGCAGCGTTGAAAAGTTAGCGGGAGGCACAGATACGCAGTATTTT.

With respect to this clone: Other DNA sequences from this sample encode an identical CDR3 as well. V usage is TRBV3-1 (or the pseudogene TRBV3-2) and J usage is TRBJ2-7; 7 bases align to TRBD2. This CDR3 region has 14 residues. V dropped 1 base and J dropped 6; count of bases not matched to a gene: 6. Germline assignment: CDR1 LGHDT and CDR2 YNNKEL (reference sequence). The CDR3 sequence is CASSQGGGSREQYF. CDR3 coding DNA: TGTGCCAGCAGCCAAGGGGGGGGGAGCCGCGAGCAGTACTTC.

CDR3 nucleotides: TGCGCCAGCAGCCCGGTGGGGCTTGGGGAGCAGTACTTC. Its protein product is CASSPVGLGEQYF. This chain joins TRBV5-1 and TRBJ2-7; possibly TRBD1 for D (5 bases). The V end lost 4 bases, the J end lost 7 bases, and 15 bases lay between the germline ends. There are 13 residues in the CDR3. In germline, CDR1 is SGHRS, CDR2 YFSETQ. Full variable domain (outside the CDR3, taken from reference TRBV5-1 and TRBJ2-7): KAGVTQTPRYLIKTRGQQVTLSCSPISGHRSVSWYQQTPGQGLQFLFEYFSETQRNKGNFPGRFSGRQFSNSRSEMNVSTLELGDSALYLCASSPVGLGEQYFGPGTRLTVT.

V and J are TRBV10-3 and TRBJ1-1; D not resolved. The CDR3 runs 13 residues. The germline CDR1 and CDR2 sequences are ENHRY and SYGVKD. V lost 0 bases to trimming and J lost 4 bases, with 6 bases between them. CDR3 DNA sequence: TGTGCCATCAGTGAGTCGGGAGCCACTGAAGCTTTCTTT. Translated: CAISESGATEAFF.

The rearrangement uses TRBV5-4 and TRBJ2-1; 8 bases line up with TRBD2. Germline assignment: CDR1 SGHNT and CDR2 YYREEE (reference sequence). The CDR3 contains 19 residues. V gave up 1 base and J gave up 0 bases; unmatched junction bases: 12. This CDR3 is CASSLPPGGSGGSYNEQFF. For the CDR3, the DNA is TGTGCCAGCAGCTTGCCCCCCGGGGGGAGCGGGGGCTCCTACAATGAGCAGTTCTTC.

The chain combines TRBV13 with TRBJ2-5; 9 bases fit TRBD2. Germline CDR1 PRHDT, CDR2 FYEKMQ (reference sequence). The CDR3 length is 18 residues. V lost 4 bases to trimming and J lost 3 bases; unmatched junction nucleotides: 15. In DNA form, the CDR3 reads TGTGCCAGCAGCTCTAGCTCCCCGATAGCGGGAGCCGAAGAGACCCAGTACTTC. This encodes CASSSSSPIAGAEETQYF.

The chain employs TRBV19 and TRBJ1-2; the match to TRBD1 covers 10 bases. V was pared by 10 bases and J by 5 bases, with 16 bases of the junction left unmatched. CDR1 and CDR2 (germline): LNHDA, SQIVND (reference sequence). The CDR3 has 16 amino acids. CDR3 coding DNA: TGTGCCACCAACCCCGCGACAGGGGGCGACAAGTATGGCTACACCTTC. This gives the protein CATNPATGGDKYGYTF.

This clone showed up just a few times. V and J are TRBV28 and TRBJ1-5; tentatively, D is TRBD1 (6 bases). This CDR3 spans 15 amino acids. The V gene lost 5 bases and the J gene lost 3 bases, with 14 bases spanning the gap. Looked up from germline, CDR1 is MDHEN and CDR2 is SYDVKM. Here the CDR3 DNA reads TGTGCCAGCAGTCCCCCCGGGGGGCCCAATCAGCCCCAGCATTTT. Encoded protein: CASSPPGGPNQPQHF. The full variable domain, its missing parts supplied by reference TRBV28 and TRBJ1-5, is DVKVTQSSRYLVKRTGEKVFLECVQDMDHENMFWYRQDPGLGLRLIYFSYDVKMKEKGDIPEGYSVSREKKERFSLILESASTNQTSMYLCASSPPGGPNQPQHFGDGTRLSIL.

This clone has a single count. The V call is TRBV29-1, the J call TRBJ2-7; D is unresolved. Germline V CDR1 and CDR2: SQVTM, ANQGSEA. CDR3 length: 13 residues. V shed 5 bases and J shed 0 bases, with 11 bases lying between them. In nucleotides, the CDR3 is TGCAGCGTTATTGGCAAAAGCTCCTACGAGCAGTACTTC. Translated: CSVIGKSSYEQYF.

The V and J genes are TRBV6-5 and TRBJ1-1; 8 nucleotides align to TRBD1. V was clipped by 5 bases and J by 4 bases; unmatched bases: 3. The CDR3 has 13 amino acids. Germline CDR1 MNHEY, CDR2 SVGAGI. CDR3 sequence: CASSRTGSTEAFF. The CDR3 DNA follows: TGTGCCAGCAGTAGGACAGGGAGCACTGAAGCTTTCTTT.

The gene calls are TRBV28 and TRBJ2-2; D is possibly TRBD1 (6 bases). CDR3 length equals 13 residues. Per the germline V gene, CDR1 is MDHEN and CDR2 is SYDVKM. Trimming left V 8 bases short and J 6 bases short, with 13 bases between. The CDR3 loop is CASQGISAGELFF. The CDR3 nucleotides read TGTGCCAGCCAGGGGATTAGCGCCGGGGAGCTGTTTTTT.

CDR3 residues: CSASRGGAFVAQHF. CDR3 nucleotides: TGCAGTGCTAGTCGTGGGGGGGCCTTTGTGGCCCAGCATTTT. The V and J genes are TRBV20-1 and TRBJ1-5, with D perhaps TRBD1 (6 bases). Germline CDR1 reads DFQATT; CDR2 reads SNEGSKA (reference sequence). This CDR3 has 14 amino acids. The V gene lost 3 bases and the J gene lost 11 bases, with 20 bases spanning the gap.

A single count supports this clone. The genes are TRBV7-9 and TRBJ2-3, with D perhaps matching TRBD2 (6 bases). The CDR3 length is 15 residues. Looked up from germline, CDR1 is SEHNR and CDR2 is FQNEAQ (reference sequence). V was shortened by 5 bases and J by 5 bases, with 17 bases between the two germline ends. DNA of the CDR3: TGTGCCAGCAGCCAAGGGGCTAGCGAAGTAGATACGCAGTATTTT. Protein: CASSQGASEVDTQYF.

This chain links TRBV18 with TRBJ2-1; D gene ambiguous. This CDR3 is built from 12 residues. The germline V and J ends were trimmed by 3 bases and 8 bases, with 8 bases remaining between them. Looked up from germline, CDR1 is KGHSH and CDR2 is LQKENI. As DNA, the CDR3 is TGTGCCAGCTCACCCGCTTCGGATGAGCAGTTCTTC. Translating gives CASSPASDEQFF.

CDR3 region: CASSEAGWVGAPQHF. The CDR3 coding sequence is TGCGCCAGCAGTGAAGCCGGGTGGGTGGGTGCGCCCCAGCATTTT. This sequence joins TRBV10-1 and TRBJ1-5; D is ambiguous. Germline V gives CDR1 WNHNN, CDR2 SYGVQD (reference sequence). This CDR3 is 15 amino acids long. Deletions cut 3 bases from V and 9 bases from J, with 18 bases between.

This chain uses TRBV5-8 with TRBJ1-5; 7 nucleotides agree with TRBD1. The length of the CDR3 is 16 residues. The germline gives CDR1 SGHTS, CDR2 YDEGEE. The trim removed 4 bases at V and 3 bases at J, leaving 10 bases unmatched. The CDR3 bases are TGTGCCAGCAGCGGGCCTGACAGGGTAATCAATCAGCCCCAGCATTTT. This codes for CASSGPDRVINQPQHF.

The CDR3 loop reads CASSEARLGYNSPLHF. CDR3 sequence (DNA): TGTGCCAGCAGTGAAGCGCGGCTGGGTTATAATTCACCCCTCCACTTT. This chain joins TRBV6-1 and TRBJ1-6, with unresolved D. Germline V CDR1 and CDR2: MNHNS, SASEGT. This CDR3 is 16 amino acids long. V lost 0 bases to trimming and J lost 4 bases, with 10 bases between them.

V usage is TRBV7-9 and J usage is TRBJ1-1; 7 positions agree with TRBD1. Germline CDR1 SEHNR, CDR2 FQNEAQ (reference sequence). J gave up 5 bases and V 5 bases, and 17 bases lay outside the gene matches. This CDR3 spans 17 amino acids. CDR3 coding DNA: TGTGCCAGCAGCACAGCCGACGGGACAGATAGCCGGACTGAAGCTTTCTTT. Translation: CASSTADGTDSRTEAFF.

The chain recombines TRBV24-1 with TRBJ2-2; TRBD2 might be the D (5 bases). This CDR3 has 16 amino acids. Germline assignment: CDR1 KGHDR and CDR2 SFDVKD. The V and J ends lost 3 bases and 2 bases respectively, with 12 bases between them. The CDR3 loop is CATSDATPGNTGELFF. The CDR3 coding sequence is TGTGCCACCAGTGATGCGACACCGGGAAACACCGGGGAGCTGTTTTTT.

The rearrangement joins TRBV28 to TRBJ2-2, with TRBD2 as a possible D gene (6 bases). CDR3 length: 15 amino acids. V was trimmed by 3 bases and J by 2 bases, leaving 10 bases between them. Per germline, CDR1 MDHEN and CDR2 SYDVKM. Here the CDR3 reads CASSLSGANTGELFF. CDR3 bases: TGTGCCAGCAGTTTGTCGGGAGCCAACACCGGGGAGCTGTTTTTT.